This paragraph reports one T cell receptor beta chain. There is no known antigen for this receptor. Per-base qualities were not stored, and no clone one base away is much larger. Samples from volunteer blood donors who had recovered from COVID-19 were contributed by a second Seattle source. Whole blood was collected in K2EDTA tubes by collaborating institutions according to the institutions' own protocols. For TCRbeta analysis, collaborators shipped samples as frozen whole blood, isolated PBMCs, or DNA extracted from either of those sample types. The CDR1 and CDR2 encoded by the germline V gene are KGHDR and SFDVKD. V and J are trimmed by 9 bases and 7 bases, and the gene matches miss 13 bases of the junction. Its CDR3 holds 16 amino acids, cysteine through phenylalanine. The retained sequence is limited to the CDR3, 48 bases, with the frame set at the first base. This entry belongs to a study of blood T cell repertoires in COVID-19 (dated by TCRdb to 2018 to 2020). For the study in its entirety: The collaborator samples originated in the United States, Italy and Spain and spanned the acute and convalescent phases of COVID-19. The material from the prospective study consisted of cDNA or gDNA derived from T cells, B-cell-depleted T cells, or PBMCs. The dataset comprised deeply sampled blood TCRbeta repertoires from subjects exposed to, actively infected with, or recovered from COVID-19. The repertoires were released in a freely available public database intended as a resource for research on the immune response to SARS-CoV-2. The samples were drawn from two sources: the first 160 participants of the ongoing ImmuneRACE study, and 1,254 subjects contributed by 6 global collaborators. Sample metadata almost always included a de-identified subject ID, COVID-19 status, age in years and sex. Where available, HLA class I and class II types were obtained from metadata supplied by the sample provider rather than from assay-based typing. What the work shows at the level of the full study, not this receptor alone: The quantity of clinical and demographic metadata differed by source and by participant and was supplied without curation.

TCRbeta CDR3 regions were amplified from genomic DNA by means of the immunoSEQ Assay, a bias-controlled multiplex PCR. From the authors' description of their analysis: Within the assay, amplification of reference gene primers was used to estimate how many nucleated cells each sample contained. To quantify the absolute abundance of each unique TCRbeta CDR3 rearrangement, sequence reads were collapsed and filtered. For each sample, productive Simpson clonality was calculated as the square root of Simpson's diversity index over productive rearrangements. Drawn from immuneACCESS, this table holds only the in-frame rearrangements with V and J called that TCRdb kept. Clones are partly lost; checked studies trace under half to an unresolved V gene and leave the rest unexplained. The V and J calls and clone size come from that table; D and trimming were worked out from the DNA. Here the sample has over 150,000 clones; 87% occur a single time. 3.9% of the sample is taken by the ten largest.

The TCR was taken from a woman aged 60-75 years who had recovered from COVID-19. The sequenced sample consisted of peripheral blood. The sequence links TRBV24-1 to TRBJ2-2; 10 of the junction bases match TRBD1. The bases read TGTGCCACCGGTCTCCCGGGACAGGGGATTAACGGGGAGCTGTTTTTT. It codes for CATGLPGQGINGELFF.